Shown below are 31 T cell receptor beta chains from a single sample sequenced in a study of T cell changes during pregnancy in multiple sclerosis. Repertoires were generated with immunoSEQ multiplex PCR, while TCRdb's copy carries only in-frame clones and drops some. In the table there are roughly 51,000 clones, around 92% of which are singletons. The input for sequencing was CD4+ T cells from peripheral blood mononuclear cells, taken after pregnancy. The receptors derive from a female donor in good health, enrolled as a control in a pregnancy study.

The chain is built from TRBV7-2 and TRBJ1-2; 8 nucleotides align to TRBD1. This CDR3 contains 14 residues. Germline-derived CDR1 and CDR2 are SGHTA and FQGNSA. V lost 5 bases to trimming and J lost 4 bases; unmatched junction nucleotides: 6. The CDR3 reads CASSVNRGAYGYTF. CDR3 bases: TGTGCCAGCAGCGTTAACAGGGGGGCCTATGGCTACACCTTC.

The rearrangement links TRBV28 to TRBJ1-5, with D uncertain. Germline-derived CDR1 and CDR2 are MDHEN and SYDVKM. V gave up 5 bases and J gave up 7 bases, with 18 bases separating them. This CDR3 is 15 amino acids long. The CDR3 region has the DNA TGTGCCAGCAGTGGGAGGGAGAGGGCCGGGCAGCCCCAGCATTTT. It encodes CASSGRERAGQPQHF.

This rearrangement joins TRBV10-3 to TRBJ1-1, with D unclear. The CDR3 contains 13 residues. The germline CDR1 and CDR2 sequences are ENHRY and SYGVKD. V gave up 3 bases and J gave up 0 bases, with 5 bases separating them. The CDR3 spells CAISDTVNTEAFF. The CDR3, as DNA: TGTGCCATCAGTGACACGGTGAACACTGAAGCTTTCTTT.

The chain uses TRBV9 and TRBJ1-6, with 7 bases lining up with TRBD1. Germline lookup yields CDR1 SGDLS and CDR2 YYNGEE. V gave up 4 bases and J gave up 9 bases; unmatched junction bases: 13. This CDR3 is 16 amino acids long. The CDR3 is CASSPDPDRRTSPLHF. CDR3 coding DNA: TGTGCCAGCAGCCCAGACCCGGACAGGCGTACTTCACCCCTCCACTTT.

The J gene is TRBJ2-5, the V gene TRBV6-5; 8 nucleotides agree with TRBD1. The CDR3 runs 14 residues. J gave up 2 bases and V 6 bases, and 5 bases lay outside the gene matches. Germline V gene data show CDR1 as MNHEY and CDR2 as SVGAGI. CDR3: CASRLRTGQETQYF. The CDR3 nucleotides are TGTGCCAGCAGACTCCGGACAGGGCAAGAGACCCAGTACTTC.

CDR3 nucleotides: TGTGCCAGTAGTATAGTCGGCTCCTACGAGCAGTACTTC. Amino acids: CASSIVGSYEQYF. The chain links TRBV19 to TRBJ2-7; D uncertain. The CDR3 contains 13 residues. From germline, CDR1 is LNHDA and CDR2 SQIVND (reference sequence). Trimming stripped 1 base from V and 0 bases from J, with 4 bases between.

The genes are TRBV19 and TRBJ1-3; D unclear. V lost 1 base and J 5 bases, leaving 9 bases between the germline ends. This CDR3 is 14 amino acids long. Per germline, CDR1 LNHDA and CDR2 SQIVND (reference sequence). The CDR3, as DNA: TGTGCCAGTAGTATAGGCGGGGAGAGAAACACCATATATTTT. This gives the protein CASSIGGERNTIYF.

This CDR3 reads CASRKQGVPSYEQYF. As DNA, the CDR3 is TGTGCCAGCAGGAAACAGGGGGTGCCCTCCTACGAGCAGTACTTC. The chain has TRBV7-2 and TRBJ2-7, with 8 bases lining up with TRBD1. CDR1 is SGHTA and CDR2 is FQGNSA in the germline V gene. The length of the CDR3 is 15 residues. Trimming removed 6 bases from V and 0 bases from J; junction bases left unmatched: 7.

J is TRBJ2-2 and V is TRBV19; D is possibly TRBD1 (6 bases). This CDR3 comprises 14 residues. Germline V gene sequence: CDR1 LNHDA, CDR2 SQIVND (reference sequence). The ends were cut back, 6 bases at V and 6 bases at J, with 14 bases in the middle. The CDR3 sequence is CASSTNTGSGELFF. CDR3 DNA sequence: TGTGCCAGTAGCACCAATACAGGGTCCGGGGAGCTGTTTTTT.

The V and J genes are TRBV12-5 and TRBJ1-5, with TRBD1 matching over 9 bases. This CDR3 is 17 amino acids long. Trimming took 1 base from V and 4 from J; bases not matched to a gene: 8. Germline V gene data show CDR1 as LGHNT and CDR2 as FRNRAP. CDR3 amino acids: CASGLATSGTGNQPQHF. CDR3 bases: TGTGCTAGTGGTTTGGCCACCTCCGGGACAGGGAATCAGCCCCAGCATTTT.

The gene calls are TRBV7-9 and TRBJ2-7; no clear D gene. Germline values: CDR1 SEHNR, CDR2 FQNEAQ (reference sequence). The V gene lost 4 bases and the J gene lost 2 bases, with 15 bases spanning the gap. This CDR3 has 15 amino acids. The CDR3, as DNA: TGTGCCAGCAGCTCCCTCCAGACTTACCCCTACGAGCAGTACTTC. This translates into CASSSLQTYPYEQYF. Variable domain in full (rest from reference TRBV7-9 and TRBJ2-7): DTGVSQNPRHKITKRGQNVTFRCDPISEHNRLYWYRQTLGQGPEFLTYFQNEAQLEKSRLLSDRFSAERPKGSFSTLEIQRTEQGDSAMYLCASSSLQTYPYEQYFGPGTRLTVT.

The chain uses TRBV7-9 and TRBJ2-1; D possibly corresponds to TRBD1 (6 bases). V was cut by 1 base and J by 7 bases, with 14 bases left in between. The CDR3 has 15 amino acids. Looked up from germline, CDR1 is SEHNR and CDR2 is FQNEAQ (reference sequence). CDR3 sequence reads: CASSLGAGVSNEQFF. For the CDR3, the DNA is TGTGCCAGCAGCTTAGGGGCAGGGGTATCAAATGAGCAGTTCTTC.

The gene calls are TRBV19 and TRBJ1-1, with D uncertain. CDR3 length: 14 residues. Germline V gene sequence: CDR1 LNHDA, CDR2 SQIVND (reference sequence). V was clipped by 5 bases and J by 5 bases, with 15 bases between them. The CDR3 sequence: CASSLGVGGTEAFF. The CDR3 region has the DNA TGTGCCAGTAGTCTGGGAGTAGGAGGTACTGAAGCTTTCTTT.

The genes are TRBV7-8 and TRBJ2-1; a weak D match, TRBD2 (5 bases). The CDR3 spans 15 residues. CDR1 is SGHVS, CDR2 FQNEAQ, per germline. The germline V and J ends were trimmed by 6 bases and 4 bases, with 16 bases remaining between them. The CDR3 DNA sequence: TGTGCCAGCAGTGTCGGGGTAGCTACGTACAATGAGCAGTTCTTC. Translating gives CASSVGVATYNEQFF.

The chain is built from TRBV7-9 and TRBJ2-3, with D perhaps TRBD2 (6 bases). The CDR3 is made up of 15 amino acids. Trimming pared 3 bases from V and 3 bases from J, leaving 13 bases between. Germline loops: CDR1 SEHNR, CDR2 FQNEAQ (reference sequence). CDR3 in amino acids: CASSFNSGATDTQYF. The DNA for the CDR3 is TGTGCCAGCAGCTTCAATAGCGGCGCGACAGATACGCAGTATTTT.

The chain recombines TRBV11-1 with TRBJ1-5, with 9 bases that match TRBD1. This CDR3 region has 15 residues. The V and J ends lost 5 bases and 1 base, in that order; junction bases with no gene match: 3. In germline, CDR1 is SGHAT, CDR2 FQDESV (reference sequence). CDR3 coding DNA: TGTGCCAGCAGCGCCGGACAGGGGAGCAATCAGCCCCAGCATTTT. Translated, it gives CASSAGQGSNQPQHF.

The genes are TRBV11-1 and TRBJ2-1; 7 nucleotides line up with TRBD1. Germline lookup yields CDR1 SGHAT and CDR2 FQDESV (reference sequence). V lost 0 bases to trimming and J lost 1 base; unmatched junction nucleotides: 0. CDR3 length: 15 amino acids. Here the CDR3 DNA reads TGTGCCAGCAGCTTAGCGGGACAGTCCTACAATGAGCAGTTCTTC. This sequence encodes CASSLAGQSYNEQFF.

The chain carries TRBV7-9 and TRBJ1-1, with a weak D call TRBD1 (5 bases). This CDR3 comprises 13 residues. The germline CDR1 and CDR2 sequences are SEHNR and FQNEAQ (reference sequence). Trimming pared 0 bases from V and 11 bases from J, leaving 13 bases between. CDR3 in DNA: TGTGCCAGCAGCTTAGCGGCCGGGGGTTCGGCTTTCTTT. Residues: CASSLAAGGSAFF. The complete variable domain, with remaining parts taken from reference TRBV7-9 and TRBJ1-1, reads DTGVSQNPRHKITKRGQNVTFRCDPISEHNRLYWYRQTLGQGPEFLTYFQNEAQLEKSRLLSDRFSAERPKGSFSTLEIQRTEQGDSAMYLCASSLAAGGSAFFGQGTRLTVV.

The chain recombines TRBV7-2 with TRBJ1-1; 9 bases line up with TRBD1. V lost 2 bases and J lost 4; bases outside the gene matches: 5. The CDR3 totals 15 residues. CDR1 is SGHTA and CDR2 is FQGNSA in the germline V gene. CDR3 coding DNA: TGTGCCAGCAGCTTAAGGTCGACAGGGGGCACTGAAGCTTTCTTT. It encodes CASSLRSTGGTEAFF.

The V call is TRBV6-5, the J call TRBJ2-3; no firm D call. The V end was cut by 6 bases, the J end by 3 bases, with 13 bases between. Per the germline V gene, CDR1 is MNHEY and CDR2 is SVGAGI. The CDR3 covers 14 residues. The CDR3 sequence is CASRVSGLTDTQYF. The CDR3 region has the DNA TGTGCCAGCAGGGTCTCGGGTTTAACAGATACGCAGTATTTT.

The gene calls are TRBV30 and TRBJ1-6; D call uncertain. Germline lookup yields CDR1 GTSNPN and CDR2 SVGIG (reference sequence). Trimming removed 1 base at V and 8 bases at J, with 9 bases between. The CDR3 is 13 amino acids. CDR3 DNA: TGTGCCTGGAGTGAATTCAGGCATTCACCCCTCCACTTT. This sequence encodes CAWSEFRHSPLHF.

The chain is built from TRBV7-2 and TRBJ2-5; no reliable D call. The CDR3 spans 14 residues. The germline V gene has CDR1 SGHTA and CDR2 FQGNSA. V was trimmed by 0 bases and J by 4 bases, leaving 9 bases between them. The CDR3 DNA reads TGTGCCAGCAGCTTAGCGAGGCTAGGAGAGACCCAGTACTTC. Protein: CASSLARLGETQYF.

This clone was seen once. The J gene is TRBJ2-1, the V gene TRBV6-5; no reliable D call. The CDR3 length is 13 residues. Germline CDR1 and CDR2: MNHEY and SVGAGI. V was pared by 1 base and J by 10 bases, with 11 bases between. The CDR3, as DNA: TGTGCCAGCAGTTACTTTCGCGGTTCGGAGCAGTTCTTC. Its protein is CASSYFRGSEQFF.

This sequence joins TRBV6-4 and TRBJ1-2; possibly TRBD1 for D (6 bases). Germline assignment: CDR1 MRHNA and CDR2 SNTAGT. Deletions cut 4 bases from V and 0 bases from J, with 12 bases between. This CDR3 comprises 15 residues. The CDR3 loop reads CASSAEQGANYGYTF. CDR3 nucleotides: TGTGCCAGCAGTGCGGAACAGGGAGCTAACTATGGCTACACCTTC.

The rearrangement links TRBV27 to TRBJ1-1; unclear D gene. This CDR3 contains 15 residues. Germline V gene sequence: CDR1 MNHEY, CDR2 SMNVEV (reference sequence). V was shortened by 2 bases and J by 4 bases, with 14 bases between the two germline ends. Written as DNA, the CDR3 is TGTGCCAGCAGTTTAGGAGCGGCCACTTCCACTGAAGCTTTCTTT. It encodes CASSLGAATSTEAFF.

A remark on this clone: One end of the junction varies from germline; a read error may be responsible. The rearrangement links TRBV7-2 to TRBJ2-2; the match to TRBD1 covers 8 bases. This CDR3 region has 17 residues. The V gene's germline CDR1 is SGHTA and CDR2 FQGNSA. CDR3 nucleotides: TGTGCCAGCAGCGTAGCTGGCAGGGCAGGGGGCTCCGGGGAGCTGTTTTTT. It encodes CASSVAGRAGGSGELFF.

The chain carries TRBV5-4 and TRBJ1-2, with 8 bases identical to TRBD1. V shed 5 bases and J 5 bases; nucleotides not matched to a gene: 8. Germline loops: CDR1 SGHNT, CDR2 YYREEE (reference sequence). The CDR3 runs 14 residues. CDR3 residues: CASRRGQEGYGYTF. The CDR3 bases are TGTGCCAGCAGACGGGGACAGGAGGGGTATGGCTACACCTTC.

This chain uses TRBV11-2 with TRBJ2-1; perhaps TRBD2 as D (6 bases). This CDR3 is built from 12 residues. Germline V gene sequence: CDR1 SGHAT, CDR2 FQNNGV. Trimming took off 3 bases at V and 8 bases at J, with 8 bases between the two ends. The CDR3 DNA sequence: TGTGCCAGCAGCTTCACGGGGGATGAGCAGTTCTTC. This translates into CASSFTGDEQFF.

CDR3 nucleotide sequence: TGTGCCAGCAGCTCTACCCTCCGGACAGTCTACAATGAGCAGTTCTTC. This gives the protein CASSSTLRTVYNEQFF. The chain recombines TRBV11-1 with TRBJ2-1, with a possible D match to TRBD1 (6 bases). V shed 4 bases and J shed 3 bases, with 16 bases lying between them. CDR1 SGHAT and CDR2 FQDESV come from the germline V gene (reference sequence). The CDR3 covers 16 residues.

This chain links TRBV30 with TRBJ1-2, with a tentative D call TRBD1 (5 bases). This CDR3 spans 13 amino acids. V was pared by 5 bases and J by 0 bases, with 10 bases between. From germline, CDR1 is GTSNPN and CDR2 SVGIG (reference sequence). The CDR3 coding sequence is TGTGCCTGGGGAAGACAGACTAACTATGGCTACACCTTC. It encodes CAWGRQTNYGYTF.

The chain is built from TRBV5-6 and TRBJ1-5; D is unclear. Looked up from germline, CDR1 is SGHDT and CDR2 is YYEEEE. This CDR3 is built from 12 residues. Deletions cut 1 base from V and 5 bases from J, with 4 bases between. The CDR3 loop reads CASSLQDQPQHF. In DNA form, the CDR3 reads TGTGCCAGCAGCTTGCAGGATCAGCCCCAGCATTTT.